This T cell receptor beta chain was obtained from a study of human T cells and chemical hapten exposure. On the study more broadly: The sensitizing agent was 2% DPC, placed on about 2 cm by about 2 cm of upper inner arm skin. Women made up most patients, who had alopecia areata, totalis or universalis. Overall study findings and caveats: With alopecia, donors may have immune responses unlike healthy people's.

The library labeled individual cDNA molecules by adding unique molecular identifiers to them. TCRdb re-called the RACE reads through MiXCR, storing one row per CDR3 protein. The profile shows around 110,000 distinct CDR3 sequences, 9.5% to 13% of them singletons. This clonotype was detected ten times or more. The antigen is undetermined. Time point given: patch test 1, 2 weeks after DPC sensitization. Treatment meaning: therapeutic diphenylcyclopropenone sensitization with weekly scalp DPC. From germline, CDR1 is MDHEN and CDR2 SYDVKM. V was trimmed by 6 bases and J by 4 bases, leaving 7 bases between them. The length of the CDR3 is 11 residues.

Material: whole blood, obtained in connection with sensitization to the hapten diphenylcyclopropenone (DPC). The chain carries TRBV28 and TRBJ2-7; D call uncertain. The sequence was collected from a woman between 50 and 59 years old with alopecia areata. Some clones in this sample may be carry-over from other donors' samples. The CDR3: CASSSTYEQYF. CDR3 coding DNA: TGTGCCAGCAGCTCGACTTACGAGCAGTACTTC.